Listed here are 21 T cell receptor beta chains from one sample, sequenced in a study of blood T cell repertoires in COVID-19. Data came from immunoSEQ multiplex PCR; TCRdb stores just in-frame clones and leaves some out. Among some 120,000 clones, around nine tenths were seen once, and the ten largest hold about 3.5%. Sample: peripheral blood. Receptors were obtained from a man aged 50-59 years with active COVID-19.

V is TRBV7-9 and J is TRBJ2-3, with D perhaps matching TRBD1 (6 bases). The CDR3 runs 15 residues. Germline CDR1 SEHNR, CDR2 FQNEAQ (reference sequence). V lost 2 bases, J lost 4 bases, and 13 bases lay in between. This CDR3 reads CASSLSRGQADTQYF. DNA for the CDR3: TGTGCCAGCAGCTTATCTCGGGGACAAGCAGATACGCAGTATTTT.

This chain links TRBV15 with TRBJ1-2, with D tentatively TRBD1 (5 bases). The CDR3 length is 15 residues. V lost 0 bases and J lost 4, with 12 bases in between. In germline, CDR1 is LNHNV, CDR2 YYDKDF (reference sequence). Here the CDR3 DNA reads TGTGCCACCAGCAGAGAAGGGGATCCGTCCTATGGCTACACCTTC. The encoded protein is CATSREGDPSYGYTF.

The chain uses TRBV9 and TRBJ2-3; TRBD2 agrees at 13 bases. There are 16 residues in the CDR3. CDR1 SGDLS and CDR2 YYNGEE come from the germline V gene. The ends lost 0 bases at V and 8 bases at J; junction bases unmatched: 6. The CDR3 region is CASSVGLAGGSGTQYF. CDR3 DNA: TGTGCCAGCAGCGTAGGACTAGCGGGAGGATCGGGTACGCAGTATTTT.

CDR3 nucleotides: TGCGCCAGCAGTCGGGAGGAGAGGACTGAAGCTTTCTTT. This encodes CASSREERTEAFF. The chain couples TRBV5-1 to TRBJ1-1; D ambiguous. The V and J ends lost 5 bases and 5 bases respectively, with 13 bases between them. CDR3 length: 13 residues. Germline CDR1 SGHRS, CDR2 YFSETQ.

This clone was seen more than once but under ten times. CDR3 sequence: CASSLTRDQPQHF. The CDR3 bases are TGTGCCAGCAGCTTAACGAGGGATCAGCCCCAGCATTTT. This chain uses TRBV7-3 with TRBJ1-5; no definite D call. The length of the CDR3 is 13 residues. V lost 0 bases to trimming and J lost 5 bases, with 5 bases between them. Germline V lookup: CDR1 SGHTA, CDR2 FQGTGA.

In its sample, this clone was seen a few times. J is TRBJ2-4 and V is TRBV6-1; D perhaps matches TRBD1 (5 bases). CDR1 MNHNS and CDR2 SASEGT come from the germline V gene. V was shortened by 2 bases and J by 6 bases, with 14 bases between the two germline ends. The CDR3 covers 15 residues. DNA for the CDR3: TGTGCCAGCAGTGAACAGGGCTCCCTTTTAAACATTCAGTACTTC. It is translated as CASSEQGSLLNIQYF.

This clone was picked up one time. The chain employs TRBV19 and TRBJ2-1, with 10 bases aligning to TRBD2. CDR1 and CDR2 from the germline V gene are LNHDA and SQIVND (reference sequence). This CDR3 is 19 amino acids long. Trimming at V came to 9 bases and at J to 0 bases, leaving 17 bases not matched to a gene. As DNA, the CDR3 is TGTGCCAGCGCTGGGATAGCGGGGGGCCTGTTTCGCTCCTACAATGAGCAGTTCTTC. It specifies CASAGIAGGLFRSYNEQFF.

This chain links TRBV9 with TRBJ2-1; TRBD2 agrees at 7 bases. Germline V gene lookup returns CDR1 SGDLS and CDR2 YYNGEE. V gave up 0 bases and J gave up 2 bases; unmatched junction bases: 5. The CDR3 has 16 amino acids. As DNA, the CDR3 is TGTGCCAGCAGCGTAGTTAGCCTAGCGGCCTACAATGAGCAGTTCTTC. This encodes CASSVVSLAAYNEQFF.

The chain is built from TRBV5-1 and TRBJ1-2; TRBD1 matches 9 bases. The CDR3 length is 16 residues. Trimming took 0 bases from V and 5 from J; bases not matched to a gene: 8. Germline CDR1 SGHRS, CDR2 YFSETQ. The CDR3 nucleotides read TGCGCCAGCAGCTTGGAACAGGGGGCGCGCCCTTATGGCTACACCTTC. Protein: CASSLEQGARPYGYTF.

The CDR3 DNA is TGTGCCAGCAGCCGATTAGCGGGGGGGTCCTACAATGAGCAGTTCTTC. Translating it yields CASSRLAGGSYNEQFF. This sequence joins TRBV11-2 and TRBJ2-1; 11 nucleotides line up with TRBD2. J was trimmed by 1 base and V by 5 bases; bases with no gene match: 4. Germline V gene data show CDR1 as SGHAT and CDR2 as FQNNGV. This CDR3 spans 16 amino acids. Together with reference TRBV11-2 and TRBJ2-1, the CDR3 gives the full variable domain: EAGVAQSPRYKIIEKRQSVAFWCNPISGHATLYWYQQILGQGPKLLIQFQNNGVVDDSQLPKDRFSAERLKGVDSTLKIQPAKLEDSAVYLCASSRLAGGSYNEQFFGPGTRLTVL.

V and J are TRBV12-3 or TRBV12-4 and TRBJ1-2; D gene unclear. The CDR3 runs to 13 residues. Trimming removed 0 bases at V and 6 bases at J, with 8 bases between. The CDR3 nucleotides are TGTGCCAGCAGTTTAGCGCGGATCCATGGCTACACCTTC. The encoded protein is CASSLARIHGYTF.

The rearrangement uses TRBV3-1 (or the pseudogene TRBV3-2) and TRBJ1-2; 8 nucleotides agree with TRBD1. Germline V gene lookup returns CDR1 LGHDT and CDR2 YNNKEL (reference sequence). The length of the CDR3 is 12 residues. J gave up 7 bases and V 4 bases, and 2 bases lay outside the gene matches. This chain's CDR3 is CASSRGQGGYTF. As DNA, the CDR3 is TGTGCCAGCAGCCGAGGACAGGGTGGCTACACCTTC.

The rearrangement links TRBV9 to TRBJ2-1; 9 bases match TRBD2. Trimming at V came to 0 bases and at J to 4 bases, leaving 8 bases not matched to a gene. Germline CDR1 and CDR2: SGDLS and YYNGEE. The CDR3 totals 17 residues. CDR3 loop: CASSVVGASGIYNEQFF. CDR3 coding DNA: TGTGCCAGCAGCGTAGTGGGGGCTAGCGGGATATACAATGAGCAGTTCTTC.

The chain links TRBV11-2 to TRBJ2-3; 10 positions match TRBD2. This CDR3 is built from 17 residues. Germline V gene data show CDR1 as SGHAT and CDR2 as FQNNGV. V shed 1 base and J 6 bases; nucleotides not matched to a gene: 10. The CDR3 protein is CASSLAGLAGEADTQYF. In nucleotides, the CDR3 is TGTGCCAGCAGCTTAGCCGGTCTAGCGGGAGAGGCCGATACGCAGTATTTT. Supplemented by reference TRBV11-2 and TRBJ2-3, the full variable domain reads EAGVAQSPRYKIIEKRQSVAFWCNPISGHATLYWYQQILGQGPKLLIQFQNNGVVDDSQLPKDRFSAERLKGVDSTLKIQPAKLEDSAVYLCASSLAGLAGEADTQYFGPGTRLTVL.

The chain's CDR3 is CAISAGGRRNEQFF. The CDR3 coding sequence is TGTGCCATCAGCGCGGGGGGGCGGAGGAATGAGCAGTTCTTC. The V call is TRBV10-3, the J call TRBJ2-1; 9 bases match TRBD2. CDR1 ENHRY and CDR2 SYGVKD come from the germline V gene. Germline trimming cut 6 bases from V and 7 bases from J; bases unmatched to any gene: 7. There are 14 residues in the CDR3.

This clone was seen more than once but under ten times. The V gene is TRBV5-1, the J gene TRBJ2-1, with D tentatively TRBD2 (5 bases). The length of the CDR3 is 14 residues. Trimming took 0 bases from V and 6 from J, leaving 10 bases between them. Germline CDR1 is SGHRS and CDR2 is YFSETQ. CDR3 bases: TGCGCCAGCAGCTTGGAAAGACGGGGCAATGAGCAGTTCTTC. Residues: CASSLERRGNEQFF.

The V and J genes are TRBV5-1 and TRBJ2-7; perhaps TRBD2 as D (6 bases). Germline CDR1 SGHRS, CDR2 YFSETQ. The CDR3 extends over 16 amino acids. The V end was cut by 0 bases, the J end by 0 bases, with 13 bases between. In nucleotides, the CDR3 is TGCGCCAGCAGCTTGGGTTCTTCGGGGGTCTCCTACGAGCAGTACTTC. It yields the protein CASSLGSSGVSYEQYF.

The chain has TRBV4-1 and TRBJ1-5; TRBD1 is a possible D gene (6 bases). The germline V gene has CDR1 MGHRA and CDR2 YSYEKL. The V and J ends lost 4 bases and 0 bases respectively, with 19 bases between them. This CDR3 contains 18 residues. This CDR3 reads CASSPRFGGDNSNQPQHF. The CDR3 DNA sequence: TGCGCCAGCAGCCCACGGTTTGGGGGGGACAATAGCAATCAGCCCCAGCATTTT.

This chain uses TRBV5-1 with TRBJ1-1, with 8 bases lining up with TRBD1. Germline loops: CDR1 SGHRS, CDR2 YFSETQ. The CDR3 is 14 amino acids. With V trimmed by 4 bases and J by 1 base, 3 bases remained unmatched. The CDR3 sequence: CASSTGQGNTEAFF. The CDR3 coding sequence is TGCGCCAGCAGCACAGGACAGGGGAACACTGAAGCTTTCTTT.

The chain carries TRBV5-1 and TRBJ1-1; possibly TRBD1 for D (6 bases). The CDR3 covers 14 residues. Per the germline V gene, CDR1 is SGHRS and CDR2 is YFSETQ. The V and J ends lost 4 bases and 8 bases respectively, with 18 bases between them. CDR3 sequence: CASSPDGGATEAFF. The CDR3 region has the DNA TGCGCCAGCAGCCCCGATGGGGGGGCAACCGAAGCTTTCTTT.

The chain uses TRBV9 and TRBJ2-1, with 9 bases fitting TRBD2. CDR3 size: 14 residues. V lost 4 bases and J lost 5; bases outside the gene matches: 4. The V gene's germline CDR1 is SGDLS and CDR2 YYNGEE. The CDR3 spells CASSLGLAHNEQFF. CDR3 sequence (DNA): TGTGCCAGCAGCCTAGGACTAGCGCACAATGAGCAGTTCTTC.